The source of this T cell receptor (beta chain) is a study of blood T cell repertoires in COVID-19. Method: immunoSEQ multiplex PCR; TCRdb's copy keeps in-frame clones and lacks some. The sample has hundreds of thousands of clones, around 87% seen once. This CDR3 region has 13 residues. V shed 1 base and J shed 9 bases, with 9 bases lying between them. The germline V gene encodes CDR1 SGHTA and CDR2 FQGNSA. This clonotype originated in a man between 65 and 85 years old with acute or convalescent COVID-19. The chain uses TRBV7-2 and TRBJ2-2; a possible D gene is TRBD1 (5 bases). Specimen: peripheral blood. The CDR3 protein is CASSLDRGRELFF. The CDR3 nucleotides read TGTGCCAGCAGCTTAGATAGGGGCAGGGAGCTGTTTTTT.